The text below deals with one T cell receptor beta chain. Its matching antigen is unknown. Vbeta (60) and Jbeta (13) primers were used in the PCR. Generated by immunoSEQ multiplex PCR, the TCRdb table keeps only in-frame clones and is missing some. The table records more than 90,000 clones, 70% to 80% of them present only once. The CDR3 has 14 amino acids. Germline-derived CDR1 and CDR2 are MNHEY and SMNVEV (reference sequence). V was cut by 2 bases and J by 4 bases, with 9 bases left in between. The sample comes from a study of cytomegalovirus exposure and HLA in healthy donors. Study observations and caveats: The majority of CMV-associated TCR beta chains were reported as apparently HLA-restricted in a later analysis. It was reported that the classifier diagnosed cytomegalovirus status with high specificity and sensitivity in both the original and validation cohorts. Being indistinguishable, some V segments were excluded, TRBV6-2 and TRBV6-3 among them. Three chains linked to CMV were shown in vitro to be specific for CMV antigens.

The sequence was obtained from a man over 45 in good health and CMV-seropositive. The J gene is TRBJ2-1, the V gene TRBV27; a possible D gene is TRBD1 (6 bases). The source material was PBMCs. The CDR3 sequence is CASSLGQLYNEQFF. The DNA of the CDR3 is TGTGCCAGCAGTTTAGGACAGTTATACAATGAGCAGTTCTTC.